Here is one T cell receptor beta chain with its context. The source of the sample is a study of blood T cell repertoires in COVID-19. Study details: The samples span acute and convalescent COVID-19 from the United States, Italy and Spain. PBMCs, B-cell-depleted T cells, or T cells were the source of the cDNA or gDNA that made up the material.

Per the study methods: Scientists estimated how many nucleated cells there were by amplifying reference gene primers. Profiled with immunoSEQ multiplex PCR; TCRdb holds only in-frame clones, not every one. Clone size and the V and J calls come from that table; the DNA yielded D and trimming. This repertoire shows about 190,000 clones, under 80% found once; its top ten account for approximately 13%. Trimming stripped 0 bases from V and 5 bases from J, with 5 bases between. The germline CDR1 and CDR2 sequences are SGHRS and YFSETQ. The CDR3 sequence is 12 residues long. J is TRBJ1-2 and V is TRBV5-1; no definite D call. The sequencing input was peripheral blood. The receptor comes from a man aged 50 to 60 who had recovered from COVID-19. CDR3 protein: CASSLGRYGYTF. The CDR3 nucleotides are TGCGCCAGCAGCTTGGGTCGTTATGGCTACACCTTC.